This TCR beta chain was profiled in a study of a mutant IDH1 vaccine in newly diagnosed glioma. Time point: week 23, last vaccination. All doses held 300 ug of mutant IDH1 20-mer peptide, with topical imiquimod. Data came from immunoSEQ multiplex PCR; TCRdb stores just in-frame clones and leaves some out. The data show roughly 51,000 clones, around 80% seen once. Concerning this clone itself: No antigen is known for it.

The source material was PBMCs, sampled from a glioma patient whose treatment included an IDH1 peptide vaccine. The TCR comes from a woman in her forties with glioma. Some clones in this sample may be carry-over from other donors' samples.

CDR3 sequence: CASTLGPSSYNSPLHF. The CDR3 DNA is TGTGCCAGTACCCTGGGACCGAGCTCCTATAATTCACCCCTCCACTTT. V gene TRBV19 combines with J gene TRBJ1-6, with TRBD1 as a possible D gene (5 bases). The CDR3 consists of 16 residues. CDR1 is LNHDA, CDR2 SQIVND, per germline (reference sequence). The V end was cut by 7 bases, the J end by 0 bases, with 13 bases between.